The clone carrying this TCR beta chain was seen more than once but under ten times. Its specificity is not known. The data derive from a study of identical twins. Findings and caveats of the study: Models underestimated how often monozygotic twins shared out-of-frame TCR alpha.

Unique molecular identifiers were present on cDNA, and template switching added a universal primer site. TCRdb called the 5' RACE reads again in MiXCR, with one record for every CDR3 protein. The data contain some 1,600,000 distinct CDR3 sequences, less than 35% of them singletons. The germline gives CDR1 DFQATT, CDR2 SNEGSKA (reference sequence). There are 15 residues in the CDR3. The V end lost 1 base, the J end lost 3 bases, and 15 bases lay between the germline ends. The chain has TRBV20-1 and TRBJ1-1, with D unclear. This TCR came from a newborn girl in good health. The sample consisted of cord blood. The CDR3 region has the DNA TGCAGTGCTAGAGTCCCCGACCTGTCGCACACTGAAGCTTTCTTT. This encodes CSARVPDLSHTEAFF.